A selection of T cell receptor beta chains follows, all from one sample in a study of blood T cell repertoires in COVID-19. The table came from immunoSEQ multiplex PCR; TCRdb's copy has only in-frame clones and leaves some out. The sample carries approximately 290,000 clones, roughly 80% recorded once. Source material: peripheral blood. The receptors here all came from a person in their 70s with COVID-19, enrolled during active disease. CDR3s include the opening cysteine and the closing phenylalanine or tryptophan. D genes are given only for firm matches. The listing skips clone size in some rows; elsewhere it reads once, few, many or a size class.

v_gene: TRBV28
j_gene: TRBJ1-5
d_gene: NA
abundance: NA
CDR3aa: CASTSGNQPQHF
CDR3nt: TGTGCCAGCACCTCGGGGAATCAGCCCCAGCATTTT

v_gene: TRBV5-6
j_gene: TRBJ2-6
d_gene: NA
abundance: NA
CDR3aa: CASSPRGSGANVLTF
CDR3nt: TGTGCCAGCAGCCCACGGGGCTCTGGGGCCAACGTCCTGACTTTC

v_gene: TRBV6-5
j_gene: TRBJ2-7
d_gene: TRBD1
abundance: NA
CDR3aa: CASRPGQGAGEQYF
CDR3nt: TGTGCCAGCAGGCCGGGACAGGGGGCAGGTGAGCAGTACTTC

v_gene: TRBV4-3
j_gene: TRBJ2-5
d_gene: TRBD2
abundance: NA
CDR3aa: CASSQIGLAGIQETQYF
CDR3nt: TGCGCCAGCAGCCAAATAGGACTAGCGGGTATCCAAGAGACCCAGTACTTC

v_gene: TRBV7-9
j_gene: TRBJ2-2
d_gene: NA
abundance: NA
CDR3aa: CASSLNKNTGELFF
CDR3nt: TGTGCCAGCAGCTTAAACAAGAACACCGGGGAGCTGTTTTTT

v_gene: TRBV19
j_gene: TRBJ2-7
d_gene: TRBD1
abundance: few
CDR3aa: CASSTSYRGLYEQYF
CDR3nt: TGTGCCAGTAGTACCTCTTACAGGGGGCTCTACGAGCAGTACTTC

v_gene: TRBV2
j_gene: TRBJ2-2
d_gene: NA
abundance: once
CDR3aa: CASSVGALNTGELFF
CDR3nt: TGTGCCAGCAGTGTGGGGGCCCTGAACACCGGGGAGCTGTTTTTT

v_gene: TRBV11-3
j_gene: TRBJ2-1
d_gene: NA
abundance: few
CDR3aa: CASSSNSNEQFF
CDR3nt: TGTGCCAGCAGCAGCAACAGCAATGAGCAGTTCTTC

v_gene: TRBV6-2/TRBV6-3
j_gene: TRBJ1-1
d_gene: NA
abundance: NA
CDR3aa: CASSGDRAQNTKAFF
CDR3nt: TGTGCCAGCAGCGGTGACAGAGCTCAGAACACTAAAGCTTTCTTT

v_gene: TRBV28
j_gene: TRBJ1-3
d_gene: NA
abundance: NA
CDR3aa: CASSPSGAENTIYF
CDR3nt: TGTGCCAGCAGTCCCTCAGGGGCAGAAAACACCATATATTTT

v_gene: TRBV28
j_gene: TRBJ1-2
d_gene: TRBD1
abundance: NA
CDR3aa: CASSRQGLTWGYTF
CDR3nt: TGTGCCAGCAGTCGACAGGGGTTGACATGGGGCTACACCTTC

v_gene: TRBV6-1
j_gene: TRBJ1-5
d_gene: NA
abundance: NA
CDR3aa: CASSEGLAQPQHF
CDR3nt: TGTGCCAGCAGTGAAGGTTTAGCCCAGCCCCAGCATTTT

v_gene: TRBV14
j_gene: TRBJ1-5
d_gene: NA
abundance: NA
CDR3aa: CASSQSYGAREIPLLGNQPQHF
CDR3nt: TGTGCCAGCAGCCAATCATACGGTGCCCGCGAAATACCTTTATTAGGCAATCAGCCCCAGCATTTT

v_gene: TRBV6-2/TRBV6-3
j_gene: TRBJ1-1
d_gene: NA
abundance: NA
CDR3aa: CASSHVVTPGLMNTEAFF
CDR3nt: TGTGCCAGCAGCCACGTCGTGACTCCTGGCCTCATGAACACTGAAGCTTTCTTT

v_gene: TRBV3-1/TRBV3-2
j_gene: TRBJ2-5
d_gene: NA
abundance: NA
CDR3aa: CASSQELGSGQETQYF
CDR3nt: TGTGCCAGCAGCCAAGAACTCGGTAGCGGACAAGAGACCCAGTACTTC

v_gene: TRBV29-1
j_gene: TRBJ2-7
d_gene: TRBD2
abundance: NA
CDR3aa: CSASGTSSYEQYF
CDR3nt: TGCAGCGCTTCCGGGACTAGCTCCTACGAGCAGTACTTC

v_gene: TRBV6-5
j_gene: TRBJ1-2
d_gene: TRBD1
abundance: NA
CDR3aa: CASRETGNYGYTF
CDR3nt: TGTGCCAGCAGAGAGACAGGGAACTATGGCTACACCTTC

v_gene: TRBV27
j_gene: TRBJ2-4
d_gene: TRBD2
abundance: NA
CDR3aa: CASSLYGGGTRGNIQYF
CDR3nt: TGTGCCAGCAGTTTATATGGGGGGGGGACTCGAGGGAACATTCAGTACTTC

v_gene: TRBV7-9
j_gene: TRBJ2-1
d_gene: NA
abundance: NA
CDR3aa: CASSRRGWGNEQFF
CDR3nt: TGTGCCAGCAGCCGAAGGGGCTGGGGCAATGAGCAGTTCTTC

v_gene: TRBV11-3
j_gene: TRBJ2-2
d_gene: TRBD2
abundance: NA
CDR3aa: CASRRTSGTNTGELFF
CDR3nt: TGTGCCAGCAGAAGGACTAGCGGGACTAACACCGGGGAGCTGTTTTTT

v_gene: TRBV9
j_gene: TRBJ2-5
d_gene: NA
abundance: NA
CDR3aa: CASSELPGGLLETQYF
CDR3nt: TGTGCCAGCAGCGAGCTCCCAGGGGGGTTGTTGGAGACCCAGTACTTC

v_gene: TRBV6-5
j_gene: TRBJ1-5
d_gene: NA
abundance: NA
CDR3aa: CASSPQGYQPQHF
CDR3nt: TGTGCCAGCAGCCCACAGGGTTACCAGCCCCAGCATTTT

v_gene: TRBV29-1
j_gene: TRBJ1-3
d_gene: TRBD1
abundance: NA
CDR3aa: CSVEAGTGPSGNTIYF
CDR3nt: TGCAGCGTTGAAGCTGGGACAGGCCCCTCTGGAAACACCATATATTTT

v_gene: TRBV7-2
j_gene: TRBJ2-7
d_gene: NA
abundance: NA
CDR3aa: CASSLAGSAYEQYF
CDR3nt: TGTGCCAGCAGCTTAGCCGGCAGCGCCTACGAGCAGTACTTC

v_gene: TRBV4-1
j_gene: TRBJ2-7
d_gene: TRBD1
abundance: few
CDR3aa: CASSQPGQGQYEQYF
CDR3nt: TGCGCCAGCAGCCAACCGGGACAGGGTCAATACGAGCAGTACTTC

v_gene: TRBV4-3
j_gene: TRBJ1-2
d_gene: TRBD1
abundance: NA
CDR3aa: CASSQEIAQGGEGYTF
CDR3nt: TGCGCCAGCAGCCAAGAAATTGCGCAGGGGGGCGAGGGCTACACCTTC

v_gene: TRBV4-2
j_gene: TRBJ1-2
d_gene: TRBD1
abundance: once
CDR3aa: CASSQQRTGNYGYTF
CDR3nt: TGTGCCAGCAGCCAACAAAGGACAGGGAACTATGGCTACACCTTC

v_gene: TRBV2
j_gene: TRBJ1-1
d_gene: NA
abundance: NA
CDR3aa: CASSALDNTEAFF
CDR3nt: TGTGCCAGCAGCGCCCTGGACAATACTGAAGCTTTCTTT

v_gene: TRBV5-1
j_gene: TRBJ2-7
d_gene: TRBD2
abundance: NA
CDR3aa: CASSWTSSGGTYEQYF
CDR3nt: TGCGCCAGCAGCTGGACGTCTAGCGGGGGGACCTACGAGCAGTACTTC

v_gene: TRBV18
j_gene: TRBJ2-5
d_gene: TRBD2
abundance: NA
CDR3aa: CASSPLREQETQYF
CDR3nt: TGTGCCAGCTCACCACTGCGGGAGCAAGAGACCCAGTACTTC

v_gene: TRBV19
j_gene: TRBJ1-5
d_gene: NA
abundance: few
CDR3aa: CASKDRNQPQHF
CDR3nt: TGTGCCAGTAAAGACAGAAATCAGCCCCAGCATTTT

v_gene: TRBV11-2
j_gene: TRBJ1-3
d_gene: NA
abundance: NA
CDR3aa: CASSLQGRMGNTIYF
CDR3nt: TGTGCCAGCAGCTTACAGGGGAGAATGGGAAACACCATATATTTT

v_gene: TRBV6-5
j_gene: TRBJ1-3
d_gene: NA
abundance: few
CDR3aa: CASSQTGDSGNTIYF
CDR3nt: TGTGCCAGCAGTCAGACAGGTGACTCTGGAAACACCATATATTTT

v_gene: TRBV19
j_gene: TRBJ1-5
d_gene: NA
abundance: NA
CDR3aa: CASSTRGASNQPQHF
CDR3nt: TGTGCCAGTAGTACACGCGGGGCGAGCAATCAGCCCCAGCATTTT

v_gene: TRBV19
j_gene: TRBJ2-2
d_gene: NA
abundance: NA
CDR3aa: CASTKMPSGPNTGELFF
CDR3nt: TGTGCCAGCACCAAAATGCCCAGCGGCCCAAACACCGGGGAGCTGTTTTTT

v_gene: TRBV4-3
j_gene: TRBJ1-4
d_gene: TRBD1
abundance: NA
CDR3aa: CASSQDFTGGEKLFF
CDR3nt: TGCGCCAGCAGCCAAGATTTCACAGGGGGTGAAAAACTGTTTTTT

v_gene: TRBV7-7
j_gene: TRBJ2-1
d_gene: TRBD1
abundance: NA
CDR3aa: CASSQGQKDNEQFF
CDR3nt: TGTGCCAGCAGCCAGGGACAGAAAGACAATGAGCAGTTCTTC

v_gene: TRBV7-2
j_gene: TRBJ2-7
d_gene: NA
abundance: NA
CDR3aa: CASSLTYRSTYEQYF
CDR3nt: TGTGCCAGCAGCTTAACGTACAGGAGTACCTACGAGCAGTACTTC

v_gene: TRBV5-1
j_gene: TRBJ2-7
d_gene: TRBD2
abundance: NA
CDR3aa: CASSLDPGLRNYEQYF
CDR3nt: TGCGCCAGCAGCTTGGATCCGGGACTAAGGAACTACGAGCAGTACTTC

v_gene: TRBV9
j_gene: TRBJ2-3
d_gene: TRBD1
abundance: NA
CDR3aa: CASSVGATGGRTDTQYF
CDR3nt: TGTGCCAGCAGCGTAGGTGCGACAGGGGGCCGGACAGATACGCAGTATTTT

v_gene: TRBV19
j_gene: TRBJ1-5
d_gene: TRBD1
abundance: NA
CDR3aa: CASSRTDRGRNQPQHF
CDR3nt: TGTGCCAGTAGTAGAACCGACAGGGGACGCAATCAGCCCCAGCATTTT

v_gene: TRBV15
j_gene: TRBJ2-3
d_gene: NA
abundance: NA
CDR3aa: CATSRDPSGSTDTQYF
CDR3nt: TGTGCCACCAGCAGAGATCCATCCGGGAGCACAGATACGCAGTATTTT

v_gene: TRBV4-1
j_gene: TRBJ2-3
d_gene: NA
abundance: NA
CDR3aa: CASSQSGRYTQYF
CDR3nt: TGCGCCAGCAGCCAATCGGGGAGGTATACGCAGTATTTT

v_gene: TRBV5-1
j_gene: TRBJ2-7
d_gene: TRBD2
abundance: NA
CDR3aa: CASSSKGLAGLGSYEQYF
CDR3nt: TGCGCCAGCTCATCAAAGGGACTAGCGGGATTGGGGTCCTACGAGCAGTACTTC

v_gene: TRBV5-6
j_gene: TRBJ2-5
d_gene: NA
abundance: NA
CDR3aa: CASSFMLAQETQYF
CDR3nt: TGTGCCAGCAGCTTTATGTTGGCCCAAGAGACCCAGTACTTC

v_gene: TRBV7-2
j_gene: TRBJ2-4
d_gene: NA
abundance: NA
CDR3aa: CASSSDSPNIQYF
CDR3nt: TGTGCCAGCAGCTCGGACAGCCCAAACATTCAGTACTTC

v_gene: TRBV19
j_gene: TRBJ2-5
d_gene: NA
abundance: NA
CDR3aa: CASSWTGVEETQYF
CDR3nt: TGTGCCAGTAGTTGGACTGGGGTAGAAGAGACCCAGTACTTC

v_gene: TRBV14
j_gene: TRBJ1-1
d_gene: TRBD1
abundance: NA
CDR3aa: CASSPNRGWTEAFF
CDR3nt: TGTGCCAGCAGCCCGAACAGGGGTTGGACTGAAGCTTTCTTT

v_gene: TRBV27
j_gene: TRBJ1-5
d_gene: NA
abundance: once
CDR3aa: CASSPLQSGTKNQPQHF
CDR3nt: TGTGCCAGCAGTCCCCTTCAGTCCGGGACAAAGAATCAGCCCCAGCATTTT

v_gene: TRBV6-6
j_gene: TRBJ2-1
d_gene: TRBD2
abundance: NA
CDR3aa: CASRREHNEQFF
CDR3nt: TGTGCCAGCAGGCGGGAGCACAATGAGCAGTTCTTC

v_gene: TRBV5-1
j_gene: TRBJ2-7
d_gene: NA
abundance: NA
CDR3aa: CASSLDRSSYEQYF
CDR3nt: TGCGCCAGCAGCTTGGACAGAAGCTCCTACGAGCAGTACTTC

v_gene: TRBV2
j_gene: TRBJ2-5
d_gene: TRBD2
abundance: NA
CDR3aa: CASGYSGVQETQYF
CDR3nt: TGTGCCAGCGGGTACAGCGGGGTCCAAGAGACCCAGTACTTC

v_gene: TRBV3-1/TRBV3-2
j_gene: TRBJ2-7
d_gene: TRBD2
abundance: NA
CDR3aa: CASSQGTSGSYEQYF
CDR3nt: TGTGCCAGCAGCCAAGGAACTAGCGGGAGCTACGAGCAGTACTTC

v_gene: TRBV28
j_gene: TRBJ2-1
d_gene: NA
abundance: NA
CDR3aa: CASSSPGGWFF
CDR3nt: TGTGCCAGCAGTTCCCCCGGGGGATGGTTCTTC

v_gene: TRBV28
j_gene: TRBJ1-6
d_gene: NA
abundance: NA
CDR3aa: CASSPPGINSPLHF
CDR3nt: TGTGCCAGCAGTCCCCCAGGGATCAATTCACCCCTCCACTTT

v_gene: TRBV11-2
j_gene: TRBJ1-3
d_gene: NA
abundance: NA
CDR3aa: CASSLRGMAGNTIYF
CDR3nt: TGTGCCAGCAGCTTAAGGGGGATGGCTGGAAACACCATATATTTT

v_gene: TRBV6-5
j_gene: TRBJ1-1
d_gene: NA
abundance: NA
CDR3aa: CASTTSGGLGTEAFF
CDR3nt: TGTGCCAGCACCACATCGGGGGGATTAGGTACTGAAGCTTTCTTT